This TCR beta chain derives from a study of T cell repertoires in cytomegalovirus infection. CDR1 SGHVS and CDR2 FNYEAQ come from the germline V gene. The CDR3 sequence is 11 residues long. Trimming pared 0 bases from V and 15 bases from J, leaving 9 bases between. TCRdb re-analysed the reads in MiXCR, keeping a single row per CDR3 protein. The sample yields some 560,000 distinct CDR3 sequences, around 40% seen once. Details on this clonotype: The antigen is unknown.

The chain is built from TRBV7-6 and TRBJ2-1; possibly TRBD1 for D (5 bases). This receptor was obtained from a human donor in good health (CMV status not recorded). Some clones in this sample may be carry-over from other donors' samples. The sample in question was cultured PBMCs, obtained from culture after CMV antigen stimulation. The CDR3 reads CASSLATVVFF. In DNA form, the CDR3 reads TGTGCCAGCAGCTTAGCGACAGTAGTGTTCTTC.